This entry lists 9 T cell receptor beta chains sequenced from one sample in a study of glioma-infiltrating T cells. Amplification of TCR alpha and beta CDR3 regions from RNA used iRepertoire nested multiplex PCR. TCRdb analysed the multiplex PCR reads with MiXCR anew, one entry per CDR3 protein. The table lists over 100,000 distinct CDR3 sequences, less than 30% of them singletons, with about a third in the top ten. Sequenced: glioma tissue, nonneoplastic brain tissue, or PBMCs (not recorded which). These TCRs come from a human donor with low-grade glioma or glioblastoma, undergoing nonglioma brain surgery, or in good health (not recorded which).

This clonotype was counted ten times or more. The chain couples TRBV7-9 to TRBJ2-1, with 12 bases identical to TRBD1. Looked up from germline, CDR1 is SEHNR and CDR2 is FQNEAQ (reference sequence). The CDR3 has 17 amino acids. Germline trimming cut 4 bases from V and 0 bases from J; bases unmatched to any gene: 4. CDR3 region: CASSYRDRGPSYNEQFF. The CDR3 DNA is TGTGCCAGCAGCTACCGGGACAGGGGGCCCTCCTACAATGAGCAGTTCTTC.

This chain links TRBV7-2 with TRBJ2-3; 10 bases align to TRBD2. The CDR3 spans 15 residues. Per germline, CDR1 SGHTA and CDR2 FQGNSA. Unmatched junction bases numbered 4, after V lost 3 bases and J lost 4 bases. CDR3 in amino acids: CASSFLAGEADTQYF. CDR3 bases: TGTGCCAGCAGCTTCCTAGCGGGAGAGGCAGATACGCAGTATTTT.

This clonotype was seen repeatedly, ten times or more. This chain joins TRBV7-7 and TRBJ2-3, with unresolved D. Deletions cut 5 bases from V and 6 bases from J, with 12 bases between. Germline V gives CDR1 SSHAT, CDR2 FNYEAQ (reference sequence). This CDR3 has 13 residues. The CDR3 bases are TGTGCCAGCAGCGCATCTTTGGCGGATACGCAGTATTTT. Protein sequence: CASSASLADTQYF.

This clonotype came up many times. The chain uses TRBV27 and TRBJ1-2; D is ambiguous. Trimming pared 5 bases from V and 7 bases from J, leaving 23 bases between. Germline assignment: CDR1 MNHEY and CDR2 SMNVEV (reference sequence). There are 16 residues in the CDR3. CDR3 DNA sequence: TGTGCCAGCAGTCCGCGACCACAGAGGCAATTGGGTGGCTACACCTTC. This encodes CASSPRPQRQLGGYTF.

Here the CDR3 reads CSARDRRGTTEAFF. As DNA, the CDR3 is TGCAGTGCTAGAGATCGTAGGGGAACCACTGAAGCTTTCTTT. The genes are TRBV20-1 and TRBJ1-1; maybe TRBD1 (5 bases). This CDR3 comprises 14 residues. The V gene lost 0 bases and the J gene lost 4 bases, with 12 bases spanning the gap. The V gene's germline CDR1 is DFQATT and CDR2 SNEGSKA (reference sequence).

This clonotype was observed many times. The chain combines TRBV4-3 with TRBJ1-1; no definite D call. V lost 1 base and J lost 2, with 11 bases in between. The CDR3 totals 15 residues. Germline assignment: CDR1 LGHNA and CDR2 YSLEER. This CDR3 is CASSQVRTLNTEAFF. CDR3 sequence (DNA): TGCGCCAGCAGCCAAGTCAGGACCCTAAACACTGAAGCTTTCTTT.

The J gene is TRBJ1-1, the V gene TRBV18, with D tentatively TRBD1 (5 bases). The V gene's germline CDR1 is KGHSH and CDR2 LQKENI. Between the trimmed V and J ends, which lost 2 bases and 2 bases, there was a span of 15 bases. The CDR3 contains 16 residues. The CDR3, as DNA: TGTGCCAGCTCACCAAGGACAAGGGGCGAAAACACTGAAGCTTTCTTT. It codes for CASSPRTRGENTEAFF.

This chain connects TRBV29-1 to TRBJ2-7; 14 bases agree with TRBD2. The germline V gene has CDR1 SQVTM and CDR2 ANQGSEA. The CDR3 has 16 amino acids. Trimming at V came to 6 bases and at J to 3 bases, leaving 10 bases not matched to a gene. CDR3 amino acids: CSVKKGLAGDLYEQYF. CDR3 bases: TGCAGCGTAAAGAAGGGACTAGCGGGGGACCTCTACGAGCAGTACTTC.

In its sample, this clonotype was seen many times. The chain uses TRBV2 and TRBJ2-4; D not resolved. Trimming shortened V by 2 bases and J by 0 bases, and 5 bases separated the two germline ends. This CDR3 has 14 amino acids. From germline, CDR1 is SNHLY and CDR2 FYNNEI. The CDR3 coding sequence is TGTGCCAGCAGTGAACTTAAAGCCAAAAACATTCAGTACTTC. Its translation: CASSELKAKNIQYF.